This entry lists 6 T cell receptor beta chains sequenced from one sample in a study of T-cell memory formation after mild COVID-19. TCRdb re-called the 5' RACE reads through MiXCR, storing one row per CDR3 protein. The sample has more than 400,000 distinct CDR3 sequences; 15% to 20% are singletons. Sequenced material: PBMCs or a T cell subset sorted from them (not recorded which). The receptors were sampled from an adult woman who had mild COVID-19 (a few samples of this study predate the infection). Cell type and time point are not known.

The V and J genes are TRBV18 and TRBJ2-1; D perhaps matches TRBD1 (5 bases). Per germline, CDR1 KGHSH and CDR2 LQKENI. V was clipped by 5 bases and J by 7 bases, with 12 bases between them. There are 13 residues in the CDR3. This chain's CDR3 is CASSSKGSNEQFF. The CDR3 DNA sequence: TGTGCCAGCTCATCCAAGGGGTCGAATGAGCAGTTCTTC.

Only a few counts were recorded for this clonotype. V gene TRBV3-1 combines with J gene TRBJ1-1; D uncertain. Trimming pared 0 bases from V and 0 bases from J, leaving 11 bases between. CDR3 length equals 16 residues. Germline lookup yields CDR1 LGHDT and CDR2 YNNKEL (reference sequence). The CDR3 protein is CASSQDLVSLNTEAFF. CDR3 sequence (DNA): TGTGCCAGCAGCCAAGATCTGGTCAGCCTGAACACTGAAGCTTTCTTT.

This clonotype was seen many times. CDR3 nucleotide sequence: TGTGCCAGCAGCCAAGGGACAGGTGGGGCCAACGTCCTGACTTTC. Protein: CASSQGTGGANVLTF. V usage is TRBV3-1 and J usage is TRBJ2-6; 7 bases agree with TRBD1. This CDR3 has 15 residues. The germline V gene encodes CDR1 LGHDT and CDR2 YNNKEL (reference sequence). V was pared by 1 base and J by 3 bases, with 0 bases of the junction left unmatched.

This clonotype was detected a few times. V usage is TRBV27 and J usage is TRBJ2-5, with a possible D match to TRBD2 (6 bases). Germline V lookup: CDR1 MNHEY, CDR2 SMNVEV (reference sequence). V lost 4 bases and J lost 5, with 17 bases in between. The CDR3 extends over 15 amino acids. The CDR3 bases are TGTGCCAGCAGTTCGGGGGACTTCAACGGGGAGACCCAGTACTTC. It encodes CASSSGDFNGETQYF.

The rearrangement links TRBV12-3 or TRBV12-4 to TRBJ2-7; TRBD1 might be the D (5 bases). The CDR3 contains 14 residues. Deletions cut 6 bases from V and 3 bases from J, with 15 bases between. The CDR3 coding sequence is TGTGCCAGCAGAATTCTAGGGGATCTCTACGAGCAGTACTTC. Its translation: CASRILGDLYEQYF.

This clonotype was counted once. The chain couples TRBV27 to TRBJ1-5, with 10 bases that match TRBD1. The length of the CDR3 is 14 residues. Germline lookup yields CDR1 MNHEY and CDR2 SMNVEV (reference sequence). The V segment lost 7 bases and the J segment 6 bases; nucleotides outside the gene matches: 6. CDR3 DNA sequence: TGTGCCAGCACCCGGACAGGGGGAGGTCAGCCCCAGCATTTT. Residues: CASTRTGGGQPQHF.